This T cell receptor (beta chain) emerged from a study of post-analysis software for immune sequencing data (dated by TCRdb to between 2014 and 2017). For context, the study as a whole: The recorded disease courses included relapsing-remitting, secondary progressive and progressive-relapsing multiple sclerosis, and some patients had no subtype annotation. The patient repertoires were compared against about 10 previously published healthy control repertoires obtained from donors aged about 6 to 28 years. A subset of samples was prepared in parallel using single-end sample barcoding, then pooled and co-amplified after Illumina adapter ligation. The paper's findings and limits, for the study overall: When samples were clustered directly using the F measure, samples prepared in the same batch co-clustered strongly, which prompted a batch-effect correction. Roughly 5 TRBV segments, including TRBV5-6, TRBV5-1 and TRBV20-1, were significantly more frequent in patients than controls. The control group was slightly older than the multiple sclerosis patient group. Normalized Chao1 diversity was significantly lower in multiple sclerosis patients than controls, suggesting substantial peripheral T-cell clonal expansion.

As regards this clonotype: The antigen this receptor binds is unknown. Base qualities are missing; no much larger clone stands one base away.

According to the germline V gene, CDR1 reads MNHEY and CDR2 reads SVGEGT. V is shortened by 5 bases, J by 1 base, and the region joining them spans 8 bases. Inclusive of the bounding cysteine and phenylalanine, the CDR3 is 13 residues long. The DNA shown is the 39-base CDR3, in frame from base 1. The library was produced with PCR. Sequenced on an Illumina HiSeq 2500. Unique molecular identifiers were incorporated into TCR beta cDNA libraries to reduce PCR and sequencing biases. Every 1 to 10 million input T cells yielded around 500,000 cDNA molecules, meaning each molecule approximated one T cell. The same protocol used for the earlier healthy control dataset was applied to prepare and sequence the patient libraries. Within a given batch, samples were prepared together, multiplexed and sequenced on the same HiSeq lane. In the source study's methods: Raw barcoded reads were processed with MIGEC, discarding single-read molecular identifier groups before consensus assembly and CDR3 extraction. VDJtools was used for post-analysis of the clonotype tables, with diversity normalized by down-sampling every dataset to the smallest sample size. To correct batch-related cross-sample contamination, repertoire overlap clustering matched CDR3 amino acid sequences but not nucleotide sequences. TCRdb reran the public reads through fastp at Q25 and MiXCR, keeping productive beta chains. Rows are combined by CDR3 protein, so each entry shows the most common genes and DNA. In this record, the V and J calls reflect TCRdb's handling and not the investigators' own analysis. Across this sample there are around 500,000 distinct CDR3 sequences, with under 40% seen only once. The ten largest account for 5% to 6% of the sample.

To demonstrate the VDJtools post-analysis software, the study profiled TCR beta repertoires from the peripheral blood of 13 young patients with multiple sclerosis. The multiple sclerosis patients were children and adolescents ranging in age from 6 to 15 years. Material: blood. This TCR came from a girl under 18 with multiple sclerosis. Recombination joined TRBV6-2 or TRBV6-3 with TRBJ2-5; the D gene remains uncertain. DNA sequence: TGTGCCAGCAGTCCTTATATCCAAGAGACCCAGTACTTC. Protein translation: CASSPYIQETQYF.